In this sample, the clone carrying this T cell receptor (beta chain) turned up a few times. The entry originates in a study of T-cell reconstitution after alpha-beta-depleted transplantation in children. As it was prepared, the TCRbeta library received unique molecular identifiers. One entry per CDR3 protein, called by TCRdb with MiXCR from the PCR reads. The sample carries about 640,000 distinct CDR3 sequences, roughly 17% recorded once. V was shortened by 1 base and J by 1 base, with 15 bases between the two germline ends. CDR1 and CDR2 (germline): SGHAT, FQNNGV. The CDR3 spans 17 residues. The sequence came from a human donor who donated a stem cell graft to a child with acute myeloid leukemia. This sample comprised PBMCs from the stem cell graft donor, obtained from the stem cell graft. V gene TRBV11-2 combines with J gene TRBJ2-3; D remains ambiguous. CDR3 DNA sequence: TGTGCCAGCAGCTTAGTCGACCCCCGTTTCGGCACAGATACGCAGTATTTT. Protein product: CASSLVDPRFGTDTQYF.